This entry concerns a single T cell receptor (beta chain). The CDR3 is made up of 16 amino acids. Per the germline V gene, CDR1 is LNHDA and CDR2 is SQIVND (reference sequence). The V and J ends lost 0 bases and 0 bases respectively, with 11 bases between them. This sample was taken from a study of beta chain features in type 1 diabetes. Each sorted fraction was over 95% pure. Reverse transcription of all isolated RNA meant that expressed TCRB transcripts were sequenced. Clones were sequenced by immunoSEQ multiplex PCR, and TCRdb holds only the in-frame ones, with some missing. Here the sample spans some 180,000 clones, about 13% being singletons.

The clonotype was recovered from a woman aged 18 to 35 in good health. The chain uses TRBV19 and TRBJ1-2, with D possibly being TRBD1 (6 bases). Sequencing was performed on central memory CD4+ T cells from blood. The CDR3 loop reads CASSIEGQAPNYGYTF. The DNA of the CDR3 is TGTGCCAGTAGTATAGAGGGACAAGCGCCTAACTATGGCTACACCTTC. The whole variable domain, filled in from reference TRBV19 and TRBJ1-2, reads DGGITQSPKYLFRKEGQNVTLSCEQNLNHDAMYWYRQDPGQGLRLIYYSQIVNDFQKGDIAEGYSVSREKKESFPLTVTSAQKNPTAFYLCASSIEGQAPNYGYTFGSGTRLTVV.